This T cell receptor beta chain was observed in a study of T cell repertoires in cytomegalovirus infection. As for the study in general: HLA-C-restricted CMV epitopes, recently identified, and well-studied HLA-B-restricted ones were used by the study. Carrying CMV and the relevant HLA type showed in public TCR beta signatures.

Study-wide findings and caveats: Cumulative frequency of public TCR beta families picked out carriers of CMV plus the relevant HLA. CMV-specific TCR beta clonotypes restricted by HLA-C were the ones dominating the ex vivo response.

TCRdb recomputed calls from the reads with MiXCR, one row per CDR3 protein. The top ten hold over 10% of the sample, which has some 900,000 distinct CDR3 sequences, about 30% seen once. This clonotype was observed at least ten times. What it recognizes is unknown. This sequence was found in a human donor in good health (CMV status not recorded). Some clones in this sample may be carry-over from other donors' samples. The sequencing here drew on cultured CD8+ T cells from PBMCs, taken from culture after CMV antigen stimulation.

CDR3 coding DNA: TGTGCCAGCAGCTTCCACAGGGGCAGCAACGAGCAGTACTTC. Its translation: CASSFHRGSNEQYF. This chain connects TRBV7-2 to TRBJ2-7; TRBD1 aligns across 7 bases. CDR1 is SGHTA and CDR2 is FQGNSA in the germline V gene. CDR3 length equals 14 residues. The V and J ends lost 3 bases and 5 bases, in that order; junction bases with no gene match: 7.